What follows are 26 T cell receptor beta chains derived from one specimen sequenced in a study of cytomegalovirus exposure and HLA in healthy donors. TCRdb keeps only in-frame clones here, not all; method: immunoSEQ multiplex PCR. Of about 250,000 clones in the sample, more than 85% are singletons; the top ten hold about 11%. Sample: PBMCs. The receptor set was obtained from a young man in good health and CMV-seropositive.

The genes are TRBV15 and TRBJ1-4, with D perhaps matching TRBD1 (5 bases). Germline V gene sequence: CDR1 LNHNV, CDR2 YYDKDF (reference sequence). V lost 3 bases, J lost 4 bases, and 12 bases lay in between. The CDR3 length is 15 residues. The CDR3 DNA sequence: TGTGCCACCAGCAGGGGGCGAACCCGTAATGAAAAACTGTTTTTT. This encodes CATSRGRTRNEKLFF.

This clone was picked up a small number of times. This sequence joins TRBV10-1 and TRBJ2-7; TRBD1 matches at 10 bases. CDR1 is WNHNN, CDR2 SYGVQD, per germline (reference sequence). The junction had 6 bases not matched to a gene; V was cut back by 4 bases and J by 0 bases. The CDR3 extends over 16 amino acids. This CDR3 reads CASSAGQGFSSYEQYF. DNA of the CDR3: TGCGCCAGCAGTGCGGGACAGGGGTTCTCCTCCTACGAGCAGTACTTC.

This chain uses TRBV7-6 with TRBJ2-5; D ambiguous. Trimming removed 1 base at V and 0 bases at J, with 9 bases between. The CDR3 extends over 15 amino acids. From germline, CDR1 is SGHVS and CDR2 FNYEAQ. The CDR3 sequence is CASSLGFGYQETQYF. The CDR3 DNA reads TGTGCCAGCAGCTTAGGATTCGGGTACCAAGAGACCCAGTACTTC.

The chain recombines TRBV28 with TRBJ1-2, with D possibly being TRBD1 (5 bases). The germline CDR1 and CDR2 sequences are MDHEN and SYDVKM. Trimming left V 6 bases short and J 6 bases short, with 14 bases between. The CDR3 has 13 amino acids. DNA of the CDR3: TGTGCCAGCAGCCCCGCCAGGGCAAATGGCTACACCTTC. Translated, it gives CASSPARANGYTF.

In DNA form, the CDR3 reads TGTGCCAGCAGCTTAGAGGACCAGGATGAAGCTTTCTTT. It encodes CASSLEDQDEAFF. The chain has TRBV7-9 and TRBJ1-1; D call uncertain. The CDR3 is 13 residues long. V lost 1 base and J lost 7, with 10 bases in between. The germline V gene encodes CDR1 SEHNR and CDR2 FQNEAQ (reference sequence).

This chain connects TRBV28 to TRBJ1-5; D ambiguous. The germline V gene has CDR1 MDHEN and CDR2 SYDVKM. The V end was cut by 6 bases, the J end by 4 bases, with 13 bases between. The CDR3 is 14 amino acids. CDR3 sequence (DNA): TGTGCCAGCAGGTCCCGGAGGCCGAATCAGCCCCAGCATTTT. It translates to CASRSRRPNQPQHF.

This chain uses TRBV6-1 with TRBJ1-1; 7 bases are a match to TRBD1. Per the germline V gene, CDR1 is MNHNS and CDR2 is SASEGT. The V segment lost 4 bases and the J segment 3 bases; nucleotides outside the gene matches: 5. The CDR3 is 14 amino acids. In nucleotides, the CDR3 is TGTGCCAGCAGTGCGCTACAGGGGTACACTGAAGCTTTCTTT. This translates into CASSALQGYTEAFF.

This chain links TRBV7-9 with TRBJ2-3, with D perhaps TRBD1 (5 bases). V lost 2 bases to trimming and J lost 11 bases, with 17 bases between them. The length of the CDR3 is 14 residues. Germline V lookup: CDR1 SEHNR, CDR2 FQNEAQ (reference sequence). CDR3 nucleotide sequence: TGTGCCAGCAGCTTACCGCTAGGGGCAACGATGCAGTATTTT. This codes for CASSLPLGATMQYF.

V is TRBV28 and J is TRBJ1-5; weak D call: TRBD1 (6 bases). Trimming left V 4 bases short and J 1 base short, with 20 bases between. The CDR3 length is 18 residues. Germline V gene lookup returns CDR1 MDHEN and CDR2 SYDVKM. The DNA for the CDR3 is TGTGCCAGCAGTTCCCTCTCAGGGACAATCGAGAGCAATCAGCCCCAGCATTTT. It codes for CASSSLSGTIESNQPQHF.

The chain employs TRBV27 and TRBJ1-5; a possible D gene is TRBD1 (6 bases). The CDR3 is 21 amino acids. The germline V gene has CDR1 MNHEY and CDR2 SMNVEV (reference sequence). V lost 5 bases to trimming and J lost 0 bases, with 29 bases between them. The CDR3 here is CASSPFAPRYLWTDSNQPQHF. The CDR3 region has the DNA TGTGCCAGCAGTCCCTTCGCCCCCCGATACCTTTGGACAGATAGCAATCAGCCCCAGCATTTT.

This clone was seen more than once but under ten times. The chain couples TRBV6-6 to TRBJ1-4, with 9 nucleotides matching TRBD1. V was clipped by 0 bases and J by 6 bases; unmatched bases: 5. The CDR3 covers 16 residues. The V gene's germline CDR1 is MNHNY and CDR2 SVGAGI (reference sequence). The CDR3 is CASSYSRTGADEKLFF. The DNA for the CDR3 is TGTGCCAGCAGTTACTCCAGGACAGGGGCTGATGAAAAACTGTTTTTT.

CDR3 DNA: TGCGCCAGCAGCCAAGATCCCGGGCACAACAATGAGCAGTTCTTC. Encoded protein: CASSQDPGHNNEQFF. This sequence joins TRBV4-1 and TRBJ2-1; D remains unclear. With 0 bases removed from V and 5 bases from J, the gap between germline ends came to 11 bases. Germline loops: CDR1 MGHRA, CDR2 YSYEKL. CDR3 length: 15 residues.

The chain couples TRBV5-5 to TRBJ1-1; 11 bases line up with TRBD1. V lost 4 bases and J lost 6; bases outside the gene matches: 5. CDR1 and CDR2 from the germline V gene are SGHKS and YYEKEE (reference sequence). CDR3 size: 14 residues. The CDR3 sequence is CASSPGTGGPEAFF. The CDR3 coding sequence is TGTGCCAGCAGCCCCGGGACAGGGGGGCCTGAAGCTTTCTTT.

This chain joins TRBV9 and TRBJ1-1; D not certain. The CDR3 length is 14 residues. The V and J ends lost 3 bases and 7 bases respectively, with 16 bases between them. Germline CDR1 reads SGDLS; CDR2 reads YYNGEE. CDR3 loop: CASSAAPGDSEAFF. The CDR3 DNA sequence: TGTGCCAGCAGCGCAGCACCCGGGGATAGTGAAGCTTTCTTT.

J is TRBJ2-7 and V is TRBV29-1, with 7 bases lining up with TRBD1. CDR3 length equals 11 residues. V dropped 5 bases and J dropped 9; count of bases not matched to a gene: 7. Germline loops: CDR1 SQVTM, CDR2 ANQGSEA. CDR3 nucleotides: TGCAGCGTTAGCGAGACAGGGCGGCAGTACTTC. Translated, it gives CSVSETGRQYF.

This chain uses TRBV27 with TRBJ2-7; a possible D gene is TRBD2 (6 bases). The germline gives CDR1 MNHEY, CDR2 SMNVEV (reference sequence). Trimming removed 2 bases at V and 7 bases at J, with 21 bases between. CDR3 length equals 16 residues. Here the CDR3 DNA reads TGTGCCAGCAGTTTAATGGGCCGAGCGGGTGTGGTGGAGCAGTACTTC. Translation: CASSLMGRAGVVEQYF.

The CDR3 coding sequence is TGTGCCAGCAGCCCTAGCCGGGGGCGGGCTGAAGCTTTCTTT. Translating it yields CASSPSRGRAEAFF. V and J are TRBV7-2 and TRBJ1-1, with D possibly TRBD1 on 6 matching bases. Germline loops: CDR1 SGHTA, CDR2 FQGNSA. The CDR3 totals 14 residues. V was pared by 5 bases and J by 6 bases, with 16 bases between.

In this sample, this clone turned up a few times. This chain links TRBV4-1 with TRBJ1-1, with 9 positions matching TRBD1. The V gene end was trimmed by 4 bases and the J gene end by 6 bases; junction bases not matched to a gene: 12. CDR1 MGHRA and CDR2 YSYEKL come from the germline V gene. The CDR3 covers 16 residues. The CDR3 DNA reads as TGCGCCAGCAGCCCTATCGGCCGGACAGGGGTCGCTGAAGCTTTCTTT. Protein product: CASSPIGRTGVAEAFF.

The chain has TRBV27 and TRBJ1-2; the match to TRBD1 covers 9 bases. The CDR3 is 13 residues long. J gave up 5 bases and V 10 bases, and 8 bases lay outside the gene matches. Germline V gives CDR1 MNHEY, CDR2 SMNVEV (reference sequence). The chain's CDR3 is CATRDRGEYGYTF. CDR3 sequence (DNA): TGTGCCACCCGAGACAGGGGGGAATATGGCTACACCTTC.

This chain links TRBV5-1 with TRBJ1-1; TRBD1 might be the D (6 bases). Germline CDR1 reads SGHRS; CDR2 reads YFSETQ. The length of the CDR3 is 16 residues. V gave up 2 bases and J gave up 1 base, with 15 bases separating them. CDR3 loop: CASSFTMTGKNTEAFF. In DNA form, the CDR3 reads TGCGCCAGCAGCTTTACAATGACAGGAAAGAACACTGAAGCTTTCTTT.

The chain recombines TRBV6-6 with TRBJ1-2; 7 positions match TRBD1. V shed 7 bases, J shed 4 bases, and the junction held 15 bases outside the gene matches. The germline V gene has CDR1 MNHNY and CDR2 SVGAGI (reference sequence). This CDR3 contains 16 residues. The CDR3 is CASTSTIGGAGYGYTF. The DNA for the CDR3 is TGTGCCAGCACCTCAACAATAGGGGGCGCTGGCTATGGCTACACCTTC.

The gene calls are TRBV4-1 and TRBJ1-1; a possible D gene is TRBD1 (5 bases). The V end was cut by 2 bases, the J end by 3 bases, with 19 bases between. Per the germline V gene, CDR1 is MGHRA and CDR2 is YSYEKL. This CDR3 comprises 17 residues. In DNA, the CDR3 is TGCGCCAGCAGCCAAATGCCCCGCTCGGGAGGGGACACTGAAGCTTTCTTT. Amino acids: CASSQMPRSGGDTEAFF.

A note on this clone: One end of the junction fails to match germline, which may point to a read error. This rearrangement joins TRBV20-1 to TRBJ2-7, with TRBD2 matching 7 bases. The CDR3 totals 11 residues. Germline V gene data show CDR1 as DFQATT and CDR2 as SNEGSKA (reference sequence). The CDR3 DNA follows: TGCAGCGCTAGATGGGGGGGCGAGCAGTACTTC. Amino acid sequence: CSARWGGEQYF.

This clone was seen a handful of times. The chain recombines TRBV6-1 with TRBJ1-5; 9 bases match TRBD1. The CDR3 consists of 14 residues. Trimming took 6 bases from V and 4 from J; bases not matched to a gene: 4. CDR1 is MNHNS, CDR2 SASEGT, per germline. CDR3 DNA: TGTGCCAGCAGGGAGACAGGGGGGAATCAGCCCCAGCATTTT. Amino acids: CASRETGGNQPQHF.

The rearrangement links TRBV7-9 to TRBJ2-6; TRBD1 might be the D (5 bases). CDR3 size: 17 residues. V was trimmed by 1 base and J by 0 bases, leaving 10 bases between them. Germline lookup yields CDR1 SEHNR and CDR2 FQNEAQ (reference sequence). The CDR3 DNA follows: TGTGCCAGCAGCTTAGTCGACAGTCACTCTGGGGCCAACGTCCTGACTTTC. As protein: CASSLVDSHSGANVLTF.

Notes on this clone: The sample holds other DNA sequences that translate to the same CDR3. The V call is TRBV18, the J call TRBJ1-5; TRBD1 might be the D (5 bases). The CDR3 covers 14 residues. V was trimmed by 2 bases and J by 4 bases, leaving 9 bases between them. Germline V gene lookup returns CDR1 KGHSH and CDR2 LQKENI. The CDR3 region is CASSPGTGNQPQHF. Written as DNA, the CDR3 is TGTGCCAGCTCACCAGGGACGGGAAATCAGCCCCAGCATTTT. Complete variable domain (other parts from reference TRBV18 and TRBJ1-5): NAGVMQNPRHLVRRRGQEARLRCSPMKGHSHVYWYRQLPEEGLKFMVYLQKENIIDESGMPKERFSAEFPKEGPSILRIQQVVRGDSAAYFCASSPGTGNQPQHFGDGTRLSIL.